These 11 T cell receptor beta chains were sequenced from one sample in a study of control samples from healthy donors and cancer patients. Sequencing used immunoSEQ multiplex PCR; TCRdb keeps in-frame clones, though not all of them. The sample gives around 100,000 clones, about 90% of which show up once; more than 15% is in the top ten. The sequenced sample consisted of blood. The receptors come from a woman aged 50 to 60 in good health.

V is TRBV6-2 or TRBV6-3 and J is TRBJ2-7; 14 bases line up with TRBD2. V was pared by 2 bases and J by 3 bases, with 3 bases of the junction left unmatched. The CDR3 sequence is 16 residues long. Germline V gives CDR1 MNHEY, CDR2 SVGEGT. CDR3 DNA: TGTGCCAGCAGTTACCCAGGACTAGCGGGAGGCTACGAGCAGTACGTC. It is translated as CASSYPGLAGGYEQYV.

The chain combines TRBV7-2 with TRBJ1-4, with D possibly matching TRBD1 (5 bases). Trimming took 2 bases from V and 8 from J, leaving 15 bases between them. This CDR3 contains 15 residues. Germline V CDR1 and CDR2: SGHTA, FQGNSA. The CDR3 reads CASSLSRGPNEKLFF. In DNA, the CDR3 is TGTGCCAGCAGCTTATCACGGGGACCCAACGAAAAACTGTTTTTT.

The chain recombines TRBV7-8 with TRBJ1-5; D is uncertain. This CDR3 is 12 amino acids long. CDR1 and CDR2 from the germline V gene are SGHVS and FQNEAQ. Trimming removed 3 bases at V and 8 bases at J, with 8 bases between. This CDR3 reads CASSLLMKPQHF. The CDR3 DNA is TGTGCCAGCAGCTTGTTAATGAAGCCCCAGCATTTT.

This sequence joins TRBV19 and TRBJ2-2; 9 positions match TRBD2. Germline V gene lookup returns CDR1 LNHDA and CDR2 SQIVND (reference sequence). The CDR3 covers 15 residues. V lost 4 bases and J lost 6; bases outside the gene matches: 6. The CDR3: CASSRSGTSSGELFF. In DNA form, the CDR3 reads TGTGCCAGTAGTAGATCCGGGACTAGCTCCGGGGAGCTGTTTTTT.

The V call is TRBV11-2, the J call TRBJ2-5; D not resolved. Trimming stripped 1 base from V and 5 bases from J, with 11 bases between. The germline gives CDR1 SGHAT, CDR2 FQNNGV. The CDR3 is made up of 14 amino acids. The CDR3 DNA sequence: TGTGCCAGCAGCTTAGTAGTAGTAAGGGAGACCCAGTACTTC. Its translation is CASSLVVVRETQYF.

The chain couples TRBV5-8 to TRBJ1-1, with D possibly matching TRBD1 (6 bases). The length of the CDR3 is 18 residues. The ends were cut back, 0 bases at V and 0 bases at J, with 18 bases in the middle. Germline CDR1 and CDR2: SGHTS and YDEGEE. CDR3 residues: CASSLGNRALSMNTEAFF. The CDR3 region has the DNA TGTGCCAGCAGCTTGGGCAACAGGGCCCTGAGCATGAACACTGAAGCTTTCTTT.

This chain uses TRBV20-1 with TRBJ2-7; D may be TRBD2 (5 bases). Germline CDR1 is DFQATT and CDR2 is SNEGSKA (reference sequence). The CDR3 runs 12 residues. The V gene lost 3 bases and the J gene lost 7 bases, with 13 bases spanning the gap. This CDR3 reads CSASGSGREQYV. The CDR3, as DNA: TGCAGTGCTAGTGGTTCGGGGAGAGAGCAGTACGTC.

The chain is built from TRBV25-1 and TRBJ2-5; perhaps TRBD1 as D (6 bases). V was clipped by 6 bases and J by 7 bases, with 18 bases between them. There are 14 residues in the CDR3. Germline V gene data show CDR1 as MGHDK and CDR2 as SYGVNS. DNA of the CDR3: TGTGCCAGCAGACGCCCAGGGGTAGGGGGGACCCAGTACTTC. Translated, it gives CASRRPGVGGTQYF.

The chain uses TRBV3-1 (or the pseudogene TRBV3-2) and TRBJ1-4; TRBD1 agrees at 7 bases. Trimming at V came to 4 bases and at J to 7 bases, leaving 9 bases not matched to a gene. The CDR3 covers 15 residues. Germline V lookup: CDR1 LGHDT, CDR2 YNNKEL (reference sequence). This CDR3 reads CASSPRQGNVEKLFF. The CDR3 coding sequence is TGTGCCAGCAGCCCGAGACAGGGTAACGTTGAAAAACTGTTTTTT.

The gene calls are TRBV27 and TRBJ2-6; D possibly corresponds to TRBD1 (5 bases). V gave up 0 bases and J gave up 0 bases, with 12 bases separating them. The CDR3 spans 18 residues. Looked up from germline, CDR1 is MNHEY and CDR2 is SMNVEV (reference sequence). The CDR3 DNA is TGTGCCAGCAGTTTATCGGTAGGACATCTCTCTGGGGCCAACGTCCTGACTTTC. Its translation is CASSLSVGHLSGANVLTF.

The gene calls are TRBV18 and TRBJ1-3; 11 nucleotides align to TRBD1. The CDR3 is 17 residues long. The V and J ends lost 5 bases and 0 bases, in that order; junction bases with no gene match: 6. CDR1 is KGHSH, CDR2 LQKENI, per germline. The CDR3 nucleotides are TGTGCCAGCTCATTGGGACAGGGGGTACTCTCTGGAAACACCATATATTTT. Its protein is CASSLGQGVLSGNTIYF.